This is a list of T cell receptor beta chains from one sample in a study of blood T cells in healthy people across ages. TCRdb processed the 5' RACE reads anew with MiXCR; each CDR3 protein has one entry. Of hundreds of thousands of distinct CDR3 sequences listed, roughly 25% were seen once; the top ten hold roughly 9%. These data are also associated with another study on T cells of mothers and their children.

Material: blood. The receptor source for this set is a boy under 18 in good health. Each CDR3 is given with its conserved first and last residue. Each record gives: V gene, J gene, clone size, D gene, CDR3 DNA, CDR3 protein. D genes are given only for firm matches. Expanded clones are given a class, and other clones once, few, many or no size at all.

>TRBV29-1|TRBJ2-7|-|-
TGCAGCGTTGAAGGCGGGTCCCTCCTGGGCTACGAGCAGTACTTC
CSVEGGSLLGYEQYF
>TRBV7-8|TRBJ2-3|-|-
TGTGCCAGCAGCTTAGACCTTAGCATCGATACGCAGTATTTT
CASSLDLSIDTQYF
>TRBV25-1|TRBJ2-7|-|TRBD1
TGTGCCAGCAACGGACAGGGGGCGTTTCACGAGCAGTACTTC
CASNGQGAFHEQYF
>TRBV7-2|TRBJ1-4|few|TRBD1
TGTGCCAGCAGCTTAAGGGGGCGGGCTAATGAAAAACTGTTTTTT
CASSLRGRANEKLFF
>TRBV12-3/TRBV12-4|TRBJ2-7|-|-
TGTGCCAGCGGGCGCTCAGGGGTTTACGAGCAGTACTTC
CASGRSGVYEQYF
>TRBV4-3|TRBJ2-4|few|-
TGCGCCAGCAGCCACACATATGCCGCGGCAGCCAAAAACATTCAGTACTTC
CASSHTYAAAAKNIQYF
>TRBV15|TRBJ1-1|-|TRBD1
TGTGCCACCACGGGAGACAGGGTGGGGTCGGACACTGAAGCTTTCTTT
CATTGDRVGSDTEAFF
>TRBV11-2|TRBJ1-6|-|-
TGTGCCAGCAGCACAGACAGGTCTGGGCATTCACCCCTCCACTTT
CASSTDRSGHSPLHF
>TRBV13|TRBJ2-1|-|-
TGTGCCAGCAGCCCCAGGGAGGGGGGGGAGTTTGGCAATGAGCAGTTCTTC
CASSPREGGEFGNEQFF
>TRBV20-1|TRBJ2-7|-|-
TGCAGTGCTAGCCTCGGTTGGGGTTACGAGCAGTACTTC
CSASLGWGYEQYF
>TRBV20-1|TRBJ2-5|few|-
TGCAGTGCTATGAGGGGATACCTACTACCGGGAGAGACCCAGTACTTC
CSAMRGYLLPGETQYF
>TRBV20-1|TRBJ2-7|-|-
TGCAGTACCTCGACAGTTAACTCCTACGAGCAGTACTTC
CSTSTVNSYEQYF
>TRBV20-1|TRBJ2-1|few|TRBD2
TGCAGTGCTCGACTAGCGGGAGGGCCGGGTGAGCAGTTCTTC
CSARLAGGPGEQFF
>TRBV14|TRBJ2-5|few|-
TGTGCCAGCAGCCAAGATGGGAAGGCACAAGAGACCCAGTACTTC
CASSQDGKAQETQYF
>TRBV20-1|TRBJ2-2|-|-
TGCAGTGCTAGAGATTTCTCAACAGGGATTACCGGGGAGCTGTTTTTT
CSARDFSTGITGELFF
>TRBV28|TRBJ2-7|-|-
TGTGCCAGCAGTTTATCTGGGGCCGAGCAGTACTTC
CASSLSGAEQYF
>TRBV5-5|TRBJ2-2|-|-
TGTGCCAGTAGCATAGGGGGGCAGGCGAACACCGGGGAGCTGTTTTTT
CASSIGGQANTGELFF
>TRBV28|TRBJ2-3|-|-
TGTGCCAGCAGTTTTATTTACGCCACAGATACGCAGTATTTT
CASSFIYATDTQYF
>TRBV6-2/TRBV6-3|TRBJ2-7|few|TRBD2
TGTGCCAGCAGTTACTGGACTAGCGGGACCCACGAGCAGTACTTC
CASSYWTSGTHEQYF
>TRBV7-9|TRBJ1-2|few|TRBD1
TGTGCCAGCAGCCCCACGACAGGGTGGACCTTC
CASSPTTGWTF
>TRBV28|TRBJ1-6|-|-
TGTGCCAGCAGTTTTTGGGGGGCTGATTCACCCCTCCACTTT
CASSFWGADSPLHF
>TRBV7-3|TRBJ2-3|few|-
TGTGCCAGCAGCTTAAGATTAGCGGCTAGCACAGATACGCAGTATTTT
CASSLRLAASTDTQYF
>TRBV24-1|TRBJ2-7|few|TRBD1
TGTGCCACCAGTGATTTGAAGGACAGGTATCCCTACGAGCAGTACTTC
CATSDLKDRYPYEQYF
>TRBV12-3/TRBV12-4|TRBJ1-1|-|TRBD1
TGTGCCAGCAGCCAAGGGACAGTCACTGAAGCTTTCTTT
CASSQGTVTEAFF
>TRBV10-3|TRBJ2-5|-|-
TGTGCCATCAGTGAGTCGATCCGAGAGACCCAGTACTTC
CAISESIRETQYF